Following are 32 T cell receptor beta chains from one sample sequenced in a study of T cell responses to AZD1222 COVID-19 vaccine. Assay used: immunoSEQ multiplex PCR; TCRdb lists only in-frame clones, some missing. The table has more than 95,000 clones, 80% to 90% seen once. The specimen was peripheral blood, collected 28 days after the second AZD1222 dose. The receptors come from an adult who received the AZD1222 COVID-19 vaccine.

To note about this clone: A read error may produce the germline difference seen at one junction end. The rearrangement uses TRBV28 and TRBJ2-6; D is tentatively TRBD1 or TRBD2 (6 bases each). The germline V gene encodes CDR1 MDHEN and CDR2 SYDVKM. The CDR3 spans 18 residues. CDR3 bases: TGTGCCAGCAGTCCCATCCAGGGAACTTCAACGGGGGCTAACGTCCTGACTTTC. Protein sequence: CASSPIQGTSTGANVLTF.

V usage is TRBV5-6 and J usage is TRBJ1-1; tentatively, D is TRBD1 (6 bases). The CDR3 spans 14 residues. V lost 3 bases and J 0 bases, leaving 9 bases between the germline ends. CDR1 is SGHDT, CDR2 YYEEEE, per germline. The chain's CDR3 is CASSWTEMNTEAFF. The CDR3 DNA follows: TGTGCCAGCAGCTGGACAGAGATGAACACTGAAGCTTTCTTT.

This clone occurred a few times. The chain employs TRBV7-9 and TRBJ2-5, with a tentative D call TRBD2 (5 bases). Germline-derived CDR1 and CDR2 are SEHNR and FQNEAQ (reference sequence). This CDR3 contains 16 residues. V gave up 3 bases and J gave up 5 bases, with 19 bases separating them. Here the CDR3 reads CASSFEGLAVSETQYF. The CDR3 region has the DNA TGTGCCAGCAGCTTCGAAGGGCTAGCAGTCTCGGAGACCCAGTACTTC.

The gene calls are TRBV28 and TRBJ1-2; no definite D call. Germline values: CDR1 MDHEN, CDR2 SYDVKM. V lost 8 bases, J lost 1 base, and 8 bases lay in between. The CDR3 spans 12 residues. The CDR3 DNA reads as TGTGCCAGCTTGGAAGTTAACTATGGCTACACCTTC. Its protein product is CASLEVNYGYTF.

The rearrangement uses TRBV19 and TRBJ2-7; a possible D gene is TRBD1 (6 bases). This CDR3 comprises 13 residues. V was cut by 5 bases and J by 1 base, with 9 bases left in between. Germline values: CDR1 LNHDA, CDR2 SQIVND (reference sequence). Written as DNA, the CDR3 is TGTGCCAGTAGTTTAACAGGGTCCTACGAGCAGTACTTC. Its translation: CASSLTGSYEQYF.

The genes are TRBV7-9 and TRBJ2-2, with 9 nucleotides matching TRBD2. The CDR3 sequence is 17 residues long. The ends lost 5 bases at V and 5 bases at J; junction bases unmatched: 12. Per the germline V gene, CDR1 is SEHNR and CDR2 is FQNEAQ (reference sequence). CDR3 in amino acids: CASSPYGGRARTGELFF. The CDR3 bases are TGTGCCAGCAGCCCCTATGGCGGGAGGGCCCGGACCGGGGAGCTGTTTTTT.

The rearrangement uses TRBV5-6 and TRBJ1-6; D is perhaps TRBD1 (5 bases). The CDR3 contains 15 residues. The ends were cut back, 4 bases at V and 7 bases at J, with 15 bases in the middle. Germline CDR1 is SGHDT and CDR2 is YYEEEE. CDR3 region: CASSLLGQGNSPLHF. DNA of the CDR3: TGTGCCAGCAGCCTCCTCGGGCAGGGAAATTCACCCCTCCACTTT.

V is TRBV21-1 and J is TRBJ2-7; the table's D call of TRBD2 was not tested on the DNA. TRBV21-1 is labeled a pseudogene. The length of the CDR3 is 17 residues. The CDR3 spells CASSKGWGGRLYYEQYF. CDR3 nucleotide sequence: TGTGCCAGCAGCAAAGGATGGGGGGGCAGACTTTACTACGAGCAGTACTTC.

J is TRBJ2-1 and V is TRBV12-3 or TRBV12-4; D uncertain. The CDR3 sequence is 11 residues long. Trimming stripped 2 bases from V and 8 bases from J, with 4 bases between. The CDR3 coding sequence is TGTGCCAGCAGTTTACTGGATGAGCAGTTCTTC. This translates into CASSLLDEQFF.

This chain connects TRBV5-1 to TRBJ1-4; 8 nucleotides match TRBD1. V dropped 4 bases and J dropped 3; count of bases not matched to a gene: 5. Germline CDR1 SGHRS, CDR2 YFSETQ. The CDR3 has 15 residues. The CDR3 loop reads CASSPRTGSNEKLFF. The CDR3 region has the DNA TGCGCCAGCAGCCCCCGGACAGGGTCTAATGAAAAACTGTTTTTT.

The J gene is TRBJ2-7, the V gene TRBV7-9; weak D call: TRBD2 (5 bases). V shed 5 bases and J shed 5 bases, with 19 bases lying between them. The CDR3 loop spans 15 amino acids. Germline CDR1 reads SEHNR; CDR2 reads FQNEAQ (reference sequence). The DNA for the CDR3 is TGTGCCAGCAGCCCACCCGGGGATTTAAGCCACGAGCAGTACTTC. Translation gives CASSPPGDLSHEQYF.

The V call is TRBV5-5, the J call TRBJ1-1; D unresolved. Trimming stripped 1 base from V and 6 bases from J, with 7 bases between. CDR1 SGHKS and CDR2 YYEKEE come from the germline V gene (reference sequence). CDR3 length: 12 amino acids. The CDR3 is CASSLSAAEAFF. Written as DNA, the CDR3 is TGTGCCAGCAGCTTGTCGGCAGCTGAAGCTTTCTTT.

The chain is built from TRBV4-1 and TRBJ2-7; 9 bases are shared with TRBD1. Germline assignment: CDR1 MGHRA and CDR2 YSYEKL. The ends lost 3 bases at V and 3 bases at J; junction bases unmatched: 3. The CDR3 sequence is 14 residues long. CDR3 in DNA: TGCGCCAGCAGCCATGTGGGACAGGGCTACGAGCAGTACTTC. This codes for CASSHVGQGYEQYF.

The chain combines TRBV11-3 with TRBJ2-3; the match to TRBD2 covers 15 bases. The CDR3 contains 18 residues. Trimming at V came to 4 bases and at J to 4 bases, leaving 9 bases not matched to a gene. Germline-derived CDR1 and CDR2 are SGHNT and YENEEA. CDR3 loop: CASSSPPGLAGGADTQYF. The CDR3 DNA sequence: TGTGCCAGCAGCTCGCCCCCGGGACTAGCGGGGGGCGCAGATACGCAGTATTTT.

V usage is TRBV9 and J usage is TRBJ2-4; 7 positions agree with TRBD1. The CDR3 contains 16 residues. In germline, CDR1 is SGDLS, CDR2 YYNGEE. Unmatched junction bases numbered 7, after V lost 0 bases and J lost 4 bases. The CDR3 region is CASSVDTDREKNIQYF. The CDR3 DNA reads as TGTGCCAGCAGCGTAGATACTGACAGGGAGAAAAACATTCAGTACTTC.

The V gene is TRBV6-5, the J gene TRBJ1-2; no firm D call. Germline CDR1 and CDR2: MNHEY and SVGAGI. The CDR3 is made up of 14 amino acids. Trimming left V 7 bases short and J 2 bases short, with 14 bases between. CDR3 in amino acids: CASTSRGLNYGYTF. Written as DNA, the CDR3 is TGTGCCAGCACCAGCCGAGGGCTAAACTATGGCTACACCTTC.

Only one count was recorded for this clone. This chain links TRBV6-2 or TRBV6-3 with TRBJ1-1; 8 nucleotides match TRBD1. The germline CDR1 and CDR2 sequences are MNHEY and SVGEGT. This CDR3 comprises 15 residues. The junction had 2 bases not matched to a gene; V was cut back by 1 base and J by 1 base. The CDR3 DNA follows: TGTGCCAGCAGTTACTTGGGGACAGGGAACACTGAAGCTTTCTTT. The encoded protein is CASSYLGTGNTEAFF.

The gene calls are TRBV7-2 and TRBJ1-4; D may be TRBD1 (5 bases). The germline gives CDR1 SGHTA, CDR2 FQGNSA. Between the trimmed V and J ends, which lost 4 bases and 0 bases, there was a span of 9 bases. The CDR3 contains 15 residues. In nucleotides, the CDR3 is TGTGCCAGCAGCTACGGGGGGACAACTAATGAAAAACTGTTTTTT. It yields the protein CASSYGGTTNEKLFF. Looking up the rest from reference TRBV7-2 and TRBJ1-4 gives the full variable domain: GAGVSQSPSNKVTEKGKDVELRCDPISGHTALYWYRQSLGQGLEFLIYFQGNSAPDKSGLPSDRFSAERTGGSVSTLTIQRTQQEDSAVYLCASSYGGTTNEKLFFGSGTQLSVL.

This clone was recorded only once. The chain couples TRBV7-6 to TRBJ2-7, with 7 bases matching TRBD1. Germline V gene lookup returns CDR1 SGHVS and CDR2 FNYEAQ. The CDR3 is 14 amino acids. With V trimmed by 5 bases and J by 5 bases, 9 bases remained unmatched. The CDR3 DNA reads TGTGCCAGCAGCGCCCGACAGGGAAGGAACGAGCAGTACTTC. Translating it yields CASSARQGRNEQYF.

The J gene is TRBJ2-3, the V gene TRBV5-6; D call uncertain. CDR3 length: 12 residues. Trimming shortened V by 2 bases and J by 5 bases, and 6 bases separated the two germline ends. CDR1 and CDR2 (germline): SGHDT, YYEEEE. For the CDR3, the DNA is TGTGCCAGCAGCTTTGGTCTAGATACGCAGTATTTT. It codes for CASSFGLDTQYF.

This chain uses TRBV30 with TRBJ1-2, with D unresolved. Trimming took 0 bases from V and 0 from J, leaving 5 bases between them. Germline V gene data show CDR1 as GTSNPN and CDR2 as SVGIG (reference sequence). The CDR3 extends over 13 amino acids. CDR3 in DNA: TGTGCCTGGAGTGTAGGGACTAACTATGGCTACACCTTC. It codes for CAWSVGTNYGYTF.

This clone was detected a few times. The V call is TRBV7-9, the J call TRBJ1-2; D might be TRBD1 (5 bases). The germline V gene has CDR1 SEHNR and CDR2 FQNEAQ (reference sequence). CDR3 length equals 13 residues. V dropped 1 base and J dropped 6 bases, with 9 bases sitting between them. This CDR3 is CASSLVGGHGYTF. The CDR3 nucleotides read TGTGCCAGCAGCTTAGTGGGGGGTCATGGCTACACCTTC.

The chain couples TRBV5-1 to TRBJ2-3, with D perhaps matching TRBD2 (7 bases). The V and J ends lost 3 bases and 1 base respectively, with 24 bases between them. The CDR3 has 19 amino acids. Per the germline V gene, CDR1 is SGHRS and CDR2 is YFSETQ. In DNA, the CDR3 is TGCGCCAGCAGCTCCCAAAGGAGGGGGGGACTTGGAGGCACAGATACGCAGTATTTT. It yields the protein CASSSQRRGGLGGTDTQYF.

The chain links TRBV7-2 to TRBJ2-7; 11 bases fit TRBD2. In germline, CDR1 is SGHTA, CDR2 FQGNSA. V was clipped by 3 bases and J by 4 bases; unmatched bases: 8. The CDR3 has 16 residues. The CDR3 sequence: CASSLGSASGGYEQYF. The CDR3 DNA sequence: TGTGCCAGCAGCTTGGGCTCCGCTAGCGGGGGGTACGAGCAGTACTTC.

This clone was recorded once. The V call is TRBV15, the J call TRBJ2-2, with a weak D call TRBD2 (5 bases). In germline, CDR1 is LNHNV, CDR2 YYDKDF (reference sequence). The CDR3 extends over 18 amino acids. V lost 3 bases and J 0 bases, leaving 17 bases between the germline ends. The CDR3 nucleotides are TGTGCCACCAGCAGCCCGACTGGAGGAGTACCGAACACCGGGGAGCTGTTTTTT. It codes for CATSSPTGGVPNTGELFF.

The rearrangement links TRBV19 to TRBJ2-7; a possible D gene is TRBD2 (7 bases). This CDR3 spans 16 amino acids. CDR1 is LNHDA and CDR2 is SQIVND in the germline V gene (reference sequence). The germline V and J ends were trimmed by 4 bases and 6 bases, with 22 bases remaining between them. The CDR3 here is CASSTPGGRGVGEQYF. The DNA of the CDR3 is TGTGCCAGTAGTACCCCCGGGGGGCGCGGGGTGGGCGAGCAGTACTTC.

The gene calls are TRBV28 and TRBJ2-1; the match to TRBD2 covers 7 bases. Trimming at V came to 2 bases and at J to 8 bases, leaving 6 bases not matched to a gene. CDR1 and CDR2 (germline): MDHEN, SYDVKM. CDR3 length equals 14 residues. Written as DNA, the CDR3 is TGTGCCAGCAGTTTACGCGGGAGCGGGGATGAGCAGTTCTTC. Translation: CASSLRGSGDEQFF.

The chain has TRBV18 and TRBJ2-5, with D tentatively TRBD2 (6 bases). The CDR3 has 13 amino acids. The germline gives CDR1 KGHSH, CDR2 LQKENI. The germline V and J ends were trimmed by 2 bases and 5 bases, with 9 bases remaining between them. The CDR3: CASSPAGRETQYF. The CDR3 bases are TGTGCCAGCTCACCAGCAGGGAGGGAGACCCAGTACTTC.

J is TRBJ2-3 and V is TRBV4-1; the match to TRBD2 covers 14 bases. Per germline, CDR1 MGHRA and CDR2 YSYEKL. The CDR3 spans 18 residues. The V segment lost 6 bases and the J segment 2 bases; nucleotides outside the gene matches: 10. CDR3 sequence reads: CASSLGLAGGFYTDTQYF. CDR3 bases: TGCGCCAGCAGTCTCGGACTAGCGGGGGGCTTCTACACAGATACGCAGTATTTT.

The V call is TRBV5-1, the J call TRBJ2-1, with TRBD2 matching 11 bases. The CDR3 totals 16 residues. V lost 1 base and J lost 10; bases outside the gene matches: 10. Looked up from germline, CDR1 is SGHRS and CDR2 is YFSETQ. CDR3 amino acids: CASSLTSGSQAAEQFF. The DNA of the CDR3 is TGCGCCAGCAGCTTGACTAGCGGGAGCCAGGCAGCGGAGCAGTTCTTC.

The chain joins TRBV7-2 to TRBJ1-6; D unclear. The CDR3 sequence is 16 residues long. V lost 5 bases and J lost 6, with 17 bases in between. Germline CDR1 SGHTA, CDR2 FQGNSA. CDR3 protein: CASSPGPSQSNSPLHF. CDR3 DNA sequence: TGTGCCAGCAGCCCCGGCCCCAGTCAATCTAATTCACCCCTCCACTTT.

The V call is TRBV4-1, the J call TRBJ2-1, with D perhaps given as TRBD1 or TRBD2 (7 bases each). The CDR3 covers 15 residues. Between the trimmed V and J ends, which lost 6 bases and 5 bases, there was a span of 17 bases. Germline lookup yields CDR1 MGHRA and CDR2 YSYEKL. CDR3 residues: CASRAGGGFDNEQFF. The CDR3 DNA is TGCGCCAGCAGGGCAGGGGGGGGCTTCGACAATGAGCAGTTCTTC.